Each of the 10 T cell receptor beta chains below was sequenced from the same sample in a study of cytomegalovirus exposure and HLA in healthy donors (dated by TCRdb to about 2017). Libraries were built with the immunoSEQ multiplex PCR assay. For the multiplex PCR, a mixture combining 60 forward primers for TCR Vbeta segments and 13 reverse primers for TCR Jbeta segments was used. TCRdb limited this immuneACCESS table to in-frame rearrangements with V and J called. A share of clones is missing; checked studies link under half to unresolved V genes, and the rest is unexplained. In all, the sample holds fewer than 150,000 clones, and around three quarters of those were seen once. The top ten clones comprise 4.9% of the sample. The source material was PBMCs. Receptor source: a man aged 50-60 years in good health and CMV-seropositive.

The rearrangement joins TRBV18 to TRBJ1-6, with 7 bases aligning to TRBD1. Germline V gene lookup returns CDR1 KGHSH and CDR2 LQKENI. The CDR3 loop spans 13 amino acids. Trimming cost V 3 bases and J 8 bases; bases outside gene matches: 1. In nucleotides, the CDR3 is TGTGCCAGCTCACCTACAGGGGATTCACCCCTCCACTTT. Its translation: CASSPTGDSPLHF.

V gene TRBV6-5 combines with J gene TRBJ1-1; TRBD1 is a possible D gene (5 bases). The CDR3 spans 14 residues. Germline V gives CDR1 MNHEY, CDR2 SVGAGI. V was pared by 4 bases and J by 11 bases, with 20 bases between. CDR3 residues: CASSSATEDQYAFF. The CDR3 DNA follows: TGTGCCAGCAGTTCAGCGACAGAGGACCAGTATGCTTTCTTT.

The genes are TRBV2 and TRBJ1-2; possibly TRBD1 for D (6 bases). The germline gives CDR1 SNHLY, CDR2 FYNNEI. V lost 6 bases and J 4 bases, leaving 21 bases between the germline ends. This CDR3 spans 16 amino acids. CDR3: CASSTPDRSRVYGYTF. The DNA of the CDR3 is TGTGCCAGCAGCACACCGGACAGAAGCAGAGTCTATGGCTACACCTTC.

The V call is TRBV27, the J call TRBJ2-2, with 7 bases matching TRBD2. The CDR3 runs to 16 residues. With 2 bases clipped from V and 2 bases from J, the junction kept 5 bases outside the gene matches. CDR1 and CDR2 from the germline V gene are MNHEY and SMNVEV (reference sequence). The DNA for the CDR3 is TGTGCCAGCAGTTTAGGGCTAGCGGTTAACACCGGGGAGCTGTTTTTT. This sequence encodes CASSLGLAVNTGELFF.

The rearrangement joins TRBV30 to TRBJ2-1; 11 nucleotides agree with TRBD2. The CDR3 sequence is 14 residues long. V shed 2 bases and J 7 bases; nucleotides not matched to a gene: 4. CDR1 is GTSNPN and CDR2 is SVGIG in the germline V gene (reference sequence). CDR3 residues: CAWSQLAGANEQFF. Written as DNA, the CDR3 is TGTGCCTGGAGTCAACTAGCGGGAGCGAATGAGCAGTTCTTC.

The chain is built from TRBV5-1 and TRBJ2-3, with 7 bases identical to TRBD2. Losses at the gene ends were 2 bases for V and 5 bases for J; bases not matched to a gene: 8. Germline lookup yields CDR1 SGHRS and CDR2 YFSETQ. The CDR3 has 15 amino acids. The CDR3 spells CASSFNGRGLDTQYF. DNA of the CDR3: TGCGCCAGCAGCTTTAACGGGCGGGGGTTAGATACGCAGTATTTT.

V is TRBV6-5 and J is TRBJ1-6; D is possibly TRBD1 (6 bases). The germline V and J ends were trimmed by 6 bases and 7 bases, with 13 bases remaining between them. This CDR3 has 14 amino acids. Germline V gives CDR1 MNHEY, CDR2 SVGAGI. DNA for the CDR3: TGTGCCAGCAGCGGACAGCCTCTAAATTCACCCCTCCACTTT. This gives the protein CASSGQPLNSPLHF.

The chain has TRBV4-2 and TRBJ2-5; D might be TRBD2 (6 bases). Trimming left V 7 bases short and J 5 bases short, with 23 bases between. CDR1 LGHNA and CDR2 YNFKEQ come from the germline V gene. The CDR3 contains 16 residues. CDR3 bases: TGTGCCAGCACCCACTCCGGGGGAAGGGGTTCGGAGACCCAGTACTTC. Translation gives CASTHSGGRGSETQYF.

Remarks on this clone: Compared with germline, one end of the junction differs, possibly owing to a read error. J is TRBJ2-2 and V is TRBV5-1, with D possibly matching TRBD1 (6 bases). Germline-derived CDR1 and CDR2 are SGHRS and YFSETQ. The CDR3 is made up of 14 amino acids. CDR3 in amino acids: CASSPQGNPGELFF. In nucleotides, the CDR3 is TGCGCCAGCAGCCCCCAGGGGAACCCCGGGGAGCTGTTTTTT.

The chain is built from TRBV27 and TRBJ2-3, with 11 nucleotides matching TRBD2. V gave up 3 bases and J gave up 11 bases; unmatched junction bases: 10. The CDR3 covers 15 residues. Germline assignment: CDR1 MNHEY and CDR2 SMNVEV (reference sequence). CDR3 in DNA: TGTGCCAGCAGTTTTGGGCTAGCGGGGGGTTGGAGGCAGTATTTT. This gives the protein CASSFGLAGGWRQYF.